This entry lists 27 T cell receptor beta chains sequenced from one sample in a study of T cell responses to AZD1222 COVID-19 vaccine. The table came from immunoSEQ multiplex PCR; TCRdb's copy has only in-frame clones and leaves some out. This sample carries roughly 190,000 clones, approximately 93% of them seen once, and the ten largest clones take 3.4%. Sequenced material: peripheral blood, taken 28 days after the second AZD1222 dose. The receptor source for this set is an adult who received the AZD1222 COVID-19 vaccine.

The rearrangement links TRBV6-1 to TRBJ2-3; 9 positions agree with TRBD1. Germline values: CDR1 MNHNS, CDR2 SASEGT. V was clipped by 2 bases and J by 4 bases; unmatched bases: 4. CDR3 length: 15 amino acids. CDR3 residues: CASSETGGVADTQYF. CDR3 coding DNA: TGTGCCAGCAGTGAAACAGGGGGCGTAGCAGATACGCAGTATTTT.

Only one count was recorded for this clone. The chain has TRBV28 and TRBJ1-4, with 9 bases lining up with TRBD1. CDR3 length: 15 residues. The junction had 11 bases not matched to a gene; V was cut back by 7 bases and J by 8 bases. The germline gives CDR1 MDHEN, CDR2 SYDVKM. Written as DNA, the CDR3 is TGTGCCAGCATCACACAGGGGGCAGGAGGGGAAAAACTGTTTTTT. Its translation is CASITQGAGGEKLFF. The full variable domain, rest sourced from reference TRBV28 and TRBJ1-4, is DVKVTQSSRYLVKRTGEKVFLECVQDMDHENMFWYRQDPGLGLRLIYFSYDVKMKEKGDIPEGYSVSREKKERFSLILESASTNQTSMYLCASITQGAGGEKLFFGSGTQLSVL.

The J gene is TRBJ1-1, the V gene TRBV2; 7 bases align to TRBD1. The germline CDR1 and CDR2 sequences are SNHLY and FYNNEI. The J segment lost 7 bases and the V segment lost 6 bases, leaving 11 bases of the junction unmatched. The CDR3 has 14 residues. The CDR3 here is CASRSRDRGVEAFF. The CDR3 DNA sequence: TGTGCCAGCAGAAGCCGGGACAGAGGAGTTGAAGCTTTCTTT.

This clone was counted once. CDR3 protein: CASSLSSARSYNEQFF. CDR3 nucleotide sequence: TGTGCCAGCAGCCTTTCTAGCGCCCGCTCCTACAATGAGCAGTTCTTC. This rearrangement joins TRBV3-1 (or the pseudogene TRBV3-2) to TRBJ2-1, with a tentative D call TRBD2 (6 bases). V was shortened by 4 bases and J by 0 bases, with 13 bases between the two germline ends. CDR3 size: 16 residues. From germline, CDR1 is LGHDT and CDR2 YNNKEL (reference sequence).

The CDR3 sequence: CSVAPGVGYGYTF. The CDR3 DNA reads as TGCAGCGTTGCCCCGGGGGTGGGCTATGGCTACACCTTC. The chain carries TRBV29-1 and TRBJ1-2, with D tentatively TRBD1 (5 bases). The germline V and J ends were trimmed by 4 bases and 4 bases, with 13 bases remaining between them. The V gene's germline CDR1 is SQVTM and CDR2 ANQGSEA. CDR3 length: 13 residues.

CDR3 amino acids: CASSVMTDSNQPQHF. The CDR3 DNA sequence: TGTGCCAGCAGTGTTATGACAGATAGCAATCAGCCCCAGCATTTT. This chain joins TRBV2 and TRBJ1-5, with a weak D call TRBD1 (5 bases). Trimming removed 4 bases at V and 0 bases at J, with 10 bases between. Looked up from germline, CDR1 is SNHLY and CDR2 is FYNNEI. The CDR3 contains 15 residues.

This chain connects TRBV6-5 to TRBJ2-3; 8 bases are a match to TRBD1. V lost 4 bases and J lost 3; bases outside the gene matches: 3. CDR3 length: 14 amino acids. Germline V gene sequence: CDR1 MNHEY, CDR2 SVGAGI. This CDR3 is CASSWTGWTDTQYF. The CDR3 DNA reads as TGTGCCAGCAGTTGGACAGGGTGGACAGATACGCAGTATTTT.

This clone occurred once. The V gene is TRBV29-1, the J gene TRBJ2-3; 7 nucleotides agree with TRBD2. V was pared by 4 bases and J by 8 bases, with 0 bases of the junction left unmatched. Germline lookup yields CDR1 SQVTM and CDR2 ANQGSEA. This CDR3 contains 10 residues. The CDR3 here is CSVGGGTQYF. In nucleotides, the CDR3 is TGCAGCGTTGGGGGGGGTACGCAGTATTTT.

The chain couples TRBV24-1 to TRBJ2-1; D possibly corresponds to TRBD2 (5 bases). Germline CDR1 and CDR2: KGHDR and SFDVKD. This CDR3 region has 15 residues. Deletions cut 8 bases from V and 10 bases from J, with 23 bases between. The CDR3 region is CATISRGSPTQEQFF. The CDR3 region has the DNA TGTGCCACCATTTCCAGAGGGTCCCCAACCCAGGAGCAGTTCTTC.

V usage is TRBV3-1 (or the pseudogene TRBV3-2) and J usage is TRBJ1-6; TRBD1 might be the D (5 bases). V dropped 1 base and J dropped 10 bases, with 14 bases sitting between them. The CDR3 loop spans 15 amino acids. Germline V lookup: CDR1 LGHDT, CDR2 YNNKEL (reference sequence). CDR3 amino acids: CASSQGTRGGSPLHF. The CDR3 DNA is TGTGCCAGCAGCCAAGGGACAAGGGGAGGCTCACCCCTCCACTTT.

V and J are TRBV5-4 and TRBJ2-5, with 11 nucleotides matching TRBD2. V dropped 0 bases and J dropped 2; count of bases not matched to a gene: 3. This CDR3 has 16 residues. Germline-derived CDR1 and CDR2 are SGHNT and YYREEE (reference sequence). CDR3: CASSLGGLAVQETQYF. As DNA, the CDR3 is TGTGCCAGCAGCTTGGGGGGACTAGCGGTACAAGAGACCCAGTACTTC.

The rearrangement links TRBV18 to TRBJ1-1, with 7 bases lining up with TRBD1. Germline-derived CDR1 and CDR2 are KGHSH and LQKENI. V shed 3 bases, J shed 8 bases, and the junction held 12 bases outside the gene matches. The CDR3 contains 15 residues. The CDR3 reads CASSPGRDRGTEAFF. The CDR3 nucleotides are TGTGCCAGCTCACCGGGTAGGGACAGAGGAACCGAAGCTTTCTTT.

The chain is built from TRBV24-1 and TRBJ2-1; the D gene is possibly TRBD2 (6 bases). The CDR3 consists of 16 residues. Germline V CDR1 and CDR2: KGHDR, SFDVKD. V gave up 1 base and J gave up 8 bases, with 17 bases separating them. CDR3 nucleotides: TGTGCCACCAGTGATTTCGGCGTTTTCGGGGACTATGAGCAGTTCTTC. It is translated as CATSDFGVFGDYEQFF.

The chain recombines TRBV6-5 with TRBJ1-2; D may be TRBD1 (5 bases). The CDR3 sequence is 13 residues long. V lost 4 bases, J lost 3 bases, and 9 bases lay in between. The germline CDR1 and CDR2 sequences are MNHEY and SVGAGI. The CDR3 reads CASSWGGDYGYTF. The CDR3 DNA reads TGTGCCAGCAGTTGGGGGGGTGACTATGGCTACACCTTC.

The chain combines TRBV4-1 with TRBJ1-5; 9 nucleotides agree with TRBD1. Germline CDR1 reads MGHRA; CDR2 reads YSYEKL. Germline trimming cut 1 base from V and 2 bases from J; bases unmatched to any gene: 9. The CDR3 is made up of 18 amino acids. In nucleotides, the CDR3 is TGCGCCAGCAGCCAAGTCAACAGGGGGCGCCGGGGCAATCAGCCCCAGCATTTT. Translated: CASSQVNRGRRGNQPQHF.

The V call is TRBV7-8, the J call TRBJ2-7; D is undetermined. Trimming left V 2 bases short and J 0 bases short, with 8 bases between. Germline values: CDR1 SGHVS, CDR2 FQNEAQ. CDR3 length equals 14 residues. CDR3 region: CASSLMQISYEQYF. In DNA form, the CDR3 reads TGTGCCAGCAGCTTAATGCAGATCTCCTACGAGCAGTACTTC.

This sequence joins TRBV7-3 and TRBJ1-1; D is possibly TRBD1 (5 bases). Trimming removed 1 base from V and 1 base from J, with 10 bases in between. The germline V gene has CDR1 SGHTA and CDR2 FQGTGA. The CDR3 loop spans 15 amino acids. The CDR3 region has the DNA TGTGCCAGCAGCTTAAACGGGGGTTGGAACACTGAAGCTTTCTTT. Translated: CASSLNGGWNTEAFF.

The chain links TRBV5-1 to TRBJ1-1; no clear D. Deletions cut 0 bases from V and 1 base from J, with 7 bases between. CDR1 is SGHRS and CDR2 is YFSETQ in the germline V gene. This CDR3 region has 14 residues. The CDR3 coding sequence is TGCGCCAGCAGCTTGGTTCGGGAGAACACTGAAGCTTTCTTT. Amino acids: CASSLVRENTEAFF.

The chain employs TRBV30 and TRBJ2-5; 8 nucleotides agree with TRBD2. CDR1 and CDR2 from the germline V gene are GTSNPN and SVGIG (reference sequence). The length of the CDR3 is 15 residues. After removal of 0 bases from V and 5 bases from J, the junction contained 8 bases not matched to a gene. In DNA form, the CDR3 reads TGTGCCTGGAGTGTACTAGCGGCCCTCCGGGAGACCCAGTACTTC. Translated, it gives CAWSVLAALRETQYF.

V gene TRBV28 combines with J gene TRBJ2-7, with 7 bases that match TRBD2. Germline CDR1 and CDR2: MDHEN and SYDVKM. The CDR3 has 12 amino acids. The trim removed 6 bases at V and 10 bases at J, leaving 9 bases unmatched. As DNA, the CDR3 is TGTGCCAGCAGAGCGGGACTCACGAGACAGTACTTC. It specifies CASRAGLTRQYF.

In DNA, the CDR3 is TGTGCCAGCAGAACAGACTCACGCTCCTACGAGCAGTACTTC. It specifies CASRTDSRSYEQYF. This chain links TRBV6-5 with TRBJ2-7; D is ambiguous. The CDR3 is 14 residues long. Germline CDR1 reads MNHEY; CDR2 reads SVGAGI. V lost 6 bases to trimming and J lost 0 bases, with 12 bases between them.

This chain's CDR3 is CSGDLLETPNEQFF. CDR3 nucleotide sequence: TGCAGCGGAGACTTGTTGGAGACCCCCAATGAGCAGTTCTTC. This chain joins TRBV29-1 and TRBJ2-1; D is ambiguous. The CDR3 runs to 14 residues. The germline gives CDR1 SQVTM, CDR2 ANQGSEA. With 7 bases removed from V and 6 bases from J, the gap between germline ends came to 19 bases.

The chain is built from TRBV12-3 or TRBV12-4 and TRBJ1-2; D remains unclear. The CDR3 consists of 13 residues. The ends were cut back, 3 bases at V and 4 bases at J, with 9 bases in the middle. CDR3 DNA sequence: TGTGCCAGCAGTTTTGACGCGCCCTATGGCTACACCTTC. It specifies CASSFDAPYGYTF.

V is TRBV28 and J is TRBJ1-1; possible D gene TRBD1, 5 bases. Germline CDR1 is MDHEN and CDR2 is SYDVKM. The CDR3 totals 12 residues. The ends were cut back, 4 bases at V and 11 bases at J, with 14 bases in the middle. The DNA of the CDR3 is TGTGCCAGCAGTTCCCGGACAAGGGCGGCTTTCTTT. Protein product: CASSSRTRAAFF.

This chain uses TRBV4-2 with TRBJ2-3; D is perhaps TRBD2 (6 bases). The CDR3 runs to 14 residues. Germline V gives CDR1 LGHNA, CDR2 YNFKEQ. V shed 1 base and J shed 9 bases, with 14 bases lying between them. CDR3 nucleotides: TGTGCCAGCAGCCAAGGTGGGATAGCGGAGACGCAGTATTTT. Residues: CASSQGGIAETQYF.

The chain is built from TRBV28 and TRBJ1-4; TRBD1 agrees at 9 bases. CDR3 length: 15 residues. V was pared by 5 bases and J by 10 bases, with 11 bases of the junction left unmatched. Germline V CDR1 and CDR2: MDHEN, SYDVKM. CDR3 sequence: CASSGPDRGTGKLFF. Here the CDR3 DNA reads TGTGCCAGCAGTGGACCGGACAGGGGAACGGGAAAACTGTTTTTT.

The rearrangement links TRBV12-3 or TRBV12-4 to TRBJ2-7; D gene uncertain. This CDR3 has 11 amino acids. Trimming took off 6 bases at V and 3 bases at J, with 6 bases between the two ends. CDR3 nucleotides: TGTGCCAGCAGAGAGTACTACGAGCAGTACTTC. As protein: CASREYYEQYF.